This entry lists 19 T cell receptor beta chains sequenced from one sample in a study of blood T cell repertoires in COVID-19. Profiled with immunoSEQ multiplex PCR; TCRdb holds only in-frame clones, not every one. This sample carries 30,000 to 35,000 clones, nearly 95% of them seen once, and the ten largest clones take 4.5% to 6.5%. What was sequenced was peripheral blood. Receptors originate from a human donor in a cohort sampled during active COVID-19.

The J gene is TRBJ1-4, the V gene TRBV19; D possibly corresponds to TRBD1 (6 bases). Germline lookup yields CDR1 LNHDA and CDR2 SQIVND (reference sequence). The V and J ends lost 4 bases and 6 bases respectively, with 18 bases between them. The CDR3 length is 16 residues. As DNA, the CDR3 is TGTGCCAGTAGTACTTCCTACAGGGAGTTTGATGAAAAACTGTTTTTT. Translation gives CASSTSYREFDEKLFF.

The chain carries TRBV11-2 and TRBJ2-5; a weak D match, TRBD2 (6 bases). Germline CDR1 SGHAT, CDR2 FQNNGV. The V end was cut by 4 bases, the J end by 5 bases, with 17 bases between. The CDR3 extends over 15 amino acids. In DNA form, the CDR3 reads TGTGCCAGCAGCTGGGGCGGGAAGGCCGGGGAGACCCAGTACTTC. Translated, it gives CASSWGGKAGETQYF.

The chain couples TRBV6-1 to TRBJ2-1, with D tentatively TRBD1 (5 bases). The CDR3 totals 16 residues. Trimming removed 1 base from V and 3 bases from J, with 13 bases in between. The germline gives CDR1 MNHNS, CDR2 SASEGT. The CDR3 is CASSEEWLGVYNEQFF. Written as DNA, the CDR3 is TGTGCCAGCAGTGAAGAGTGGCTAGGGGTCTACAATGAGCAGTTCTTC.

The chain joins TRBV18 to TRBJ1-6; 7 bases line up with TRBD1. Trimming removed 3 bases from V and 5 bases from J; junction bases left unmatched: 4. CDR1 is KGHSH, CDR2 LQKENI, per germline. The CDR3 has 15 amino acids. The CDR3 reads CASSPRGIDNSPLHF. The CDR3 coding sequence is TGTGCCAGCTCACCCAGGGGGATCGATAATTCACCCCTCCACTTT. The full variable domain, its missing parts supplied by reference TRBV18 and TRBJ1-6, is NAGVMQNPRHLVRRRGQEARLRCSPMKGHSHVYWYRQLPEEGLKFMVYLQKENIIDESGMPKERFSAEFPKEGPSILRIQQVVRGDSAAYFCASSPRGIDNSPLHFGNGTRLTVT.

CDR3 amino acids: CASSTGEATNYGYTF. The CDR3 nucleotides are TGTGCCAGTAGTACTGGGGAGGCGACTAACTATGGCTACACCTTC. The chain links TRBV19 to TRBJ1-2, with no clear D. Per germline, CDR1 LNHDA and CDR2 SQIVND (reference sequence). The CDR3 consists of 15 residues. V lost 4 bases and J 0 bases, leaving 12 bases between the germline ends. Looking up the rest from reference TRBV19 and TRBJ1-2 gives the full variable domain: DGGITQSPKYLFRKEGQNVTLSCEQNLNHDAMYWYRQDPGQGLRLIYYSQIVNDFQKGDIAEGYSVSREKKESFPLTVTSAQKNPTAFYLCASSTGEATNYGYTFGSGTRLTVV.

This chain connects TRBV19 to TRBJ2-7, with 9 bases aligning to TRBD1. The germline V gene encodes CDR1 LNHDA and CDR2 SQIVND (reference sequence). The CDR3 contains 15 residues. Losses at the gene ends were 5 bases for V and 6 bases for J; bases not matched to a gene: 11. CDR3 sequence: CASSLSGTGTVEQYF. The CDR3, as DNA: TGTGCCAGTAGTCTGTCCGGGACAGGGACGGTCGAGCAGTACTTC.

V usage is TRBV5-6 and J usage is TRBJ2-7; D is possibly TRBD1 (6 bases). The CDR3 sequence is 14 residues long. V was pared by 3 bases and J by 0 bases, with 10 bases between. From germline, CDR1 is SGHDT and CDR2 YYEEEE. As DNA, the CDR3 is TGTGCCAGCAGCTGGGACACCTCCTCCTACGAGCAGTACTTC. Translated: CASSWDTSSYEQYF.

V gene TRBV9 combines with J gene TRBJ2-5, with 15 bases lining up with TRBD2. The germline V gene has CDR1 SGDLS and CDR2 YYNGEE. After removal of 0 bases from V and 4 bases from J, the junction contained 1 base not matched to a gene. The CDR3 sequence is 16 residues long. The CDR3 loop reads CASSVAGLAGGETQYF. CDR3 bases: TGTGCCAGCAGCGTAGCGGGACTAGCGGGAGGAGAGACCCAGTACTTC.

This clone has only one observation. This chain uses TRBV18 with TRBJ1-1; the D gene is possibly TRBD1 (6 bases). Germline CDR1 is KGHSH and CDR2 is LQKENI. The CDR3 covers 17 residues. The V and J ends lost 3 bases and 3 bases respectively, with 20 bases between them. Here the CDR3 DNA reads TGTGCCAGCTCACCTTGGGGAGGGGGTTTCGACGACACTGAAGCTTTCTTT. Translating gives CASSPWGGGFDDTEAFF. Full variable domain (missing parts from reference TRBV18 and TRBJ1-1): NAGVMQNPRHLVRRRGQEARLRCSPMKGHSHVYWYRQLPEEGLKFMVYLQKENIIDESGMPKERFSAEFPKEGPSILRIQQVVRGDSAAYFCASSPWGGGFDDTEAFFGQGTRLTVV.

This clone came up once. The chain employs TRBV19 and TRBJ2-2, with D possibly being TRBD2 (5 bases). Germline CDR1 and CDR2: LNHDA and SQIVND (reference sequence). The CDR3 loop spans 15 amino acids. V lost 2 bases to trimming and J lost 3 bases, with 10 bases between them. The chain's CDR3 is CASSIRGRDTGELFF. CDR3 nucleotide sequence: TGTGCCAGTAGTATACGCGGGCGGGACACCGGGGAGCTGTTTTTT.

The V and J genes are TRBV19 and TRBJ1-2; D is possibly TRBD1 (6 bases). V dropped 5 bases and J dropped 0 bases, with 10 bases sitting between them. Looked up from germline, CDR1 is LNHDA and CDR2 is SQIVND (reference sequence). The CDR3 has 14 residues. This CDR3 is CASSVQGANYGYTF. The DNA of the CDR3 is TGTGCCAGTAGTGTACAGGGAGCTAACTATGGCTACACCTTC. Combining the CDR3 with reference TRBV19 and TRBJ1-2 gives the whole variable domain DGGITQSPKYLFRKEGQNVTLSCEQNLNHDAMYWYRQDPGQGLRLIYYSQIVNDFQKGDIAEGYSVSREKKESFPLTVTSAQKNPTAFYLCASSVQGANYGYTFGSGTRLTVV.

This chain uses TRBV5-1 with TRBJ1-1; TRBD1 agrees at 7 bases. V dropped 0 bases and J dropped 4; count of bases not matched to a gene: 6. The CDR3 extends over 15 amino acids. Germline lookup yields CDR1 SGHRS and CDR2 YFSETQ. CDR3 bases: TGCGCCAGCAGCTTGGATAGACAGGGCGGCACTGAAGCTTTCTTT. Translated, it gives CASSLDRQGGTEAFF.

The gene calls are TRBV7-8 and TRBJ1-2; TRBD1 might be the D (5 bases). Germline assignment: CDR1 SGHVS and CDR2 FQNEAQ. Trimming took off 8 bases at V and 3 bases at J, with 16 bases between the two ends. The CDR3 runs to 14 residues. In nucleotides, the CDR3 is TGTGCCAGCTATGGGGCCCCAGGGCACTATGGCTACACCTTC. Protein product: CASYGAPGHYGYTF.

The CDR3 spells CASSTDRGSFQETQYF. For the CDR3, the DNA is TGTGCCAGCAGCACAGACAGGGGATCCTTTCAAGAGACCCAGTACTTC. The J gene is TRBJ2-5, the V gene TRBV4-2; TRBD1 aligns across 8 bases. Germline V gene data show CDR1 as LGHNA and CDR2 as YNFKEQ. Trimming took 5 bases from V and 2 from J; bases not matched to a gene: 10. This CDR3 is 16 amino acids long.

The chain is built from TRBV5-8 and TRBJ2-7, with 8 bases identical to TRBD1. In germline, CDR1 is SGHTS, CDR2 YDEGEE. V was pared by 0 bases and J by 2 bases, with 4 bases of the junction left unmatched. The CDR3 length is 15 residues. The CDR3 DNA reads TGTGCCAGCAGCTTGGCCCCGACAGGGGCCTACGAGCAGTACTTC. Protein: CASSLAPTGAYEQYF.

This clone was seen a single time. The V and J genes are TRBV2 and TRBJ1-5; D is unclear. The CDR3 has 13 amino acids. Germline V gene sequence: CDR1 SNHLY, CDR2 FYNNEI. V lost 0 bases, J lost 9 bases, and 9 bases lay in between. In nucleotides, the CDR3 is TGTGCCAGCAGTGAAGCGCGGGAAGGGCCCCAGCATTTT. Translated, it gives CASSEAREGPQHF.

The CDR3 DNA follows: TGTGCCAGTAGTAGTGGGCCAGGGGGACGGACTGAAGCTTTCTTT. Translated, it gives CASSSGPGGRTEAFF. This chain uses TRBV19 with TRBJ1-1, with 7 bases matching TRBD1. CDR1 is LNHDA, CDR2 SQIVND, per germline (reference sequence). Trimming took 4 bases from V and 5 from J; bases not matched to a gene: 10. The CDR3 contains 15 residues.

The chain recombines TRBV4-1 with TRBJ2-2; D might be TRBD2 (6 bases). CDR3 length equals 15 residues. Germline V CDR1 and CDR2: MGHRA, YSYEKL. Between the trimmed V and J ends, which lost 2 bases and 6 bases, there was a span of 13 bases. The DNA for the CDR3 is TGCGCCAGCAGCCAAAGCGCGGGGTTTGCCGGGGAGCTGTTTTTT. It codes for CASSQSAGFAGELFF.

This chain uses TRBV5-3 with TRBJ2-5; 8 nucleotides line up with TRBD1. Being an ORF, TRBV5-3 has a function that is uncertain. The CDR3 runs to 15 residues. With V trimmed by 2 bases and J by 4 bases, 7 bases remained unmatched. CDR3: CARSFRQGSGETQYF. The CDR3 DNA follows: TGTGCCAGAAGCTTCCGACAGGGGTCGGGAGAGACCCAGTACTTC.